Given below is one T cell receptor beta chain in context. What it recognizes is unknown. The length of the CDR3 is 15 residues. Per-sample cDNA came from eight separate reactions. Template switching added UMIs carrying a 6-nucleotide sample barcode. From its re-call of the 5' RACE reads, TCRdb lists each CDR3 protein once, without DNA. Recorded here are some 400,000 distinct CDR3 sequences; the top ten clones represent about 2.3%. The data derive from a study of monozygotic twins with inflammatory bowel disease. General observations from the study: Repertoire likeness was no different across concordant and discordant twins, perhaps owing to restricted power.

J is TRBJ1-1 and V is TRBV12-3 or TRBV12-4; TCRdb proposes TRBD1, but this gene call is untestable without DNA. This clonotype was obtained from a human donor with ulcerative colitis or Crohn's disease, or a healthy co-twin of an affected twin (not recorded which). The specimen sequenced was blood. The CDR3 protein is CASSLRQDMNTEAFF.